The 31 T cell receptor beta chains below come from one sample, sequenced in a study of cytomegalovirus exposure and HLA in healthy donors. Data came from immunoSEQ multiplex PCR; TCRdb stores just in-frame clones and leaves some out. This table has about 360,000 clones, approximately 90% appearing once. The sample comprised PBMCs. Receptor source: a woman under 30 in good health and CMV-seronegative.

The chain is built from TRBV27 and TRBJ2-3, with D perhaps matching TRBD2 (6 bases). The V and J ends lost 5 bases and 3 bases respectively, with 24 bases between them. Germline assignment: CDR1 MNHEY and CDR2 SMNVEV (reference sequence). CDR3 length: 18 amino acids. The CDR3, as DNA: TGTGCCAGCAGTCCAATAACTATAGGGCGGGGTAAGACAGATACGCAGTATTTT. The encoded protein is CASSPITIGRGKTDTQYF.

The V call is TRBV28, the J call TRBJ2-5, with D possibly being TRBD1 (6 bases). There are 13 residues in the CDR3. CDR1 and CDR2 from the germline V gene are MDHEN and SYDVKM. Trimming left V 6 bases short and J 7 bases short, with 15 bases between. The CDR3 is CASRLRGKGTQYF. The CDR3 DNA follows: TGTGCCAGCAGGCTCAGGGGAAAGGGGACCCAGTACTTC.

The chain employs TRBV7-9 and TRBJ2-5; D gene unclear. There are 13 residues in the CDR3. Germline CDR1 is SEHNR and CDR2 is FQNEAQ (reference sequence). With 5 bases removed from V and 10 bases from J, the gap between germline ends came to 17 bases. CDR3 coding DNA: TGTGCCAGCAGCCCTGGGCAGCAATATATCCAGTACTTC. Protein sequence: CASSPGQQYIQYF. Full variable domain (remainder filled in from reference TRBV7-9 and TRBJ2-5): DTGVSQNPRHKITKRGQNVTFRCDPISEHNRLYWYRQTLGQGPEFLTYFQNEAQLEKSRLLSDRFSAERPKGSFSTLEIQRTEQGDSAMYLCASSPGQQYIQYFGPGTRLLVL.

The chain links TRBV9 to TRBJ1-1; D not resolved. The V gene's germline CDR1 is SGDLS and CDR2 YYNGEE. Trimming shortened V by 3 bases and J by 6 bases, and 15 bases separated the two germline ends. CDR3 length: 14 residues. The CDR3 bases are TGTGCCAGCAGCGAATTGACCTCGGGTCCTGAAGCTTTCTTT. Its translation: CASSELTSGPEAFF.

V gene TRBV28 combines with J gene TRBJ1-1, with D possibly matching TRBD1 (5 bases). CDR3 length: 14 residues. Between the trimmed V and J ends, which lost 8 bases and 7 bases, there was a span of 20 bases. Germline lookup yields CDR1 MDHEN and CDR2 SYDVKM. DNA for the CDR3: TGTGCCAGCTCCAGAGCGGGGGGTTCAAATGAAGCTTTCTTT. It translates to CASSRAGGSNEAFF.

This clone appeared a few times. The CDR3 is CASSSQRYNEQFF. The CDR3 DNA reads as TGTGCCAGCAGCTCTCAGCGGTACAATGAGCAGTTCTTC. J is TRBJ2-1 and V is TRBV7-2; tentative D call: TRBD2 (5 bases). The V gene's germline CDR1 is SGHTA and CDR2 FQGNSA. V gave up 4 bases and J gave up 4 bases, with 8 bases separating them. This CDR3 spans 13 amino acids.

This clone has a handful of counts. V is TRBV25-1 and J is TRBJ1-5; D uncertain. The CDR3 has 14 amino acids. V lost 6 bases to trimming and J lost 7 bases, with 16 bases between them. Germline loops: CDR1 MGHDK, CDR2 SYGVNS. In DNA, the CDR3 is TGTGCCAGCAGCCCAAAGGGAGGTTACCAGCCCCAGCATTTT. Translating gives CASSPKGGYQPQHF.

CDR3 in amino acids: CASSLRRGRGGETQYF. DNA for the CDR3: TGTGCCAGCAGTTTAAGGCGGGGTCGGGGAGGAGAGACCCAGTACTTC. This rearrangement joins TRBV28 to TRBJ2-5, with D possibly matching TRBD2 (6 bases). There are 16 residues in the CDR3. Germline CDR1 MDHEN, CDR2 SYDVKM. V lost 2 bases to trimming and J lost 4 bases, with 17 bases between them.

The V gene is TRBV30, the J gene TRBJ1-2; D is unclear. CDR3 length: 11 residues. V gave up 5 bases and J gave up 4 bases, with 8 bases separating them. Germline V gene sequence: CDR1 GTSNPN, CDR2 SVGIG (reference sequence). The CDR3 spells CAWGQSYGYTF. In DNA, the CDR3 is TGTGCCTGGGGGCAGAGCTATGGCTACACCTTC. Full variable domain (outside the CDR3, taken from reference TRBV30 and TRBJ1-2): SQTIHQWPATLVQPVGSPLSLECTVEGTSNPNLYWYRQAAGRGLQLLFYSVGIGQISSEVPQNLSASRPQDRQFILSSKKLLLSDSGFYLCAWGQSYGYTFGSGTRLTVV.

The chain combines TRBV6-1 with TRBJ1-2; 9 bases are shared with TRBD1. Germline-derived CDR1 and CDR2 are MNHNS and SASEGT. Trimming at V came to 1 base and at J to 4 bases, leaving 4 bases not matched to a gene. The CDR3 spans 15 residues. The CDR3 is CASSEEGTGSYGYTF. CDR3 nucleotides: TGTGCCAGCAGTGAAGAAGGGACAGGGAGCTATGGCTACACCTTC.

The chain combines TRBV28 with TRBJ2-3; 7 nucleotides agree with TRBD2. CDR3 length equals 19 residues. In germline, CDR1 is MDHEN, CDR2 SYDVKM. The ends lost 3 bases at V and 2 bases at J; junction bases unmatched: 17. The CDR3 loop is CASSFPPTLAAANTDTQYF. The CDR3 DNA is TGTGCCAGCAGTTTTCCCCCTACTCTAGCGGCGGCCAACACAGATACGCAGTATTTT.

This chain joins TRBV4-2 and TRBJ2-7, with 8 bases lining up with TRBD2. The CDR3 totals 16 residues. Germline trimming cut 0 bases from V and 7 bases from J; bases unmatched to any gene: 11. Germline values: CDR1 LGHNA, CDR2 YNFKEQ. The CDR3 is CASSQELSGSYREQYF. The CDR3, as DNA: TGTGCCAGCAGCCAAGAGTTGAGCGGGAGCTACCGAGAGCAGTACTTC.

This chain uses TRBV6-1 with TRBJ2-3, with TRBD2 identical over 7 bases. This CDR3 is built from 15 residues. J was trimmed by 2 bases and V by 4 bases; bases with no gene match: 6. CDR1 and CDR2 from the germline V gene are MNHNS and SASEGT. The CDR3, as DNA: TGTGCCAGCAGTGCTGCTAGCGGATACACAGATACGCAGTATTTT. This encodes CASSAASGYTDTQYF.

In this sample, this clone turned up once. The V gene is TRBV21-1, the J gene TRBJ1-4. TRBV21-1 counts as a pseudogene. The CDR3 is 13 amino acids. CDR3 DNA: TGTGCCAGCAGCAAAGGTGATCAGGGAGGACTGTTTTTT. It yields the protein CASSKGDQGGLFF.

The V and J genes are TRBV27 and TRBJ2-3; no definite D call. Germline CDR1 reads MNHEY; CDR2 reads SMNVEV (reference sequence). Trimming left V 6 bases short and J 5 bases short, with 15 bases between. CDR3 length equals 14 residues. The CDR3 is CASSLDPTLDTQYF. CDR3 nucleotides: TGTGCCAGCAGCCTAGACCCAACGTTAGATACGCAGTATTTT.

J is TRBJ2-3 and V is TRBV7-9; 7 bases map to TRBD2. Germline CDR1 reads SEHNR; CDR2 reads FQNEAQ (reference sequence). CDR3 size: 15 residues. V shed 5 bases, J shed 1 base, and the junction held 6 bases outside the gene matches. The CDR3 here is CASSPSRGGTDTQYF. CDR3 nucleotides: TGTGCCAGCAGCCCTTCTCGGGGGGGCACAGATACGCAGTATTTT. The complete variable domain, with remaining parts taken from reference TRBV7-9 and TRBJ2-3, reads DTGVSQNPRHKITKRGQNVTFRCDPISEHNRLYWYRQTLGQGPEFLTYFQNEAQLEKSRLLSDRFSAERPKGSFSTLEIQRTEQGDSAMYLCASSPSRGGTDTQYFGPGTRLTVL.

The chain couples TRBV5-4 to TRBJ1-2; D may be TRBD1 (5 bases). The V gene lost 6 bases and the J gene lost 5 bases, with 17 bases spanning the gap. There are 14 residues in the CDR3. CDR1 is SGHNT and CDR2 is YYREEE in the germline V gene (reference sequence). The CDR3 region is CASTLPGKKYGYTF. DNA for the CDR3: TGTGCCAGCACTCTCCCAGGGAAAAAGTATGGCTACACCTTC.

The genes are TRBV5-1 and TRBJ1-1; D gene ambiguous. The germline CDR1 and CDR2 sequences are SGHRS and YFSETQ. The CDR3 has 15 amino acids. V lost 4 bases and J 2 bases, leaving 15 bases between the germline ends. The CDR3: CASSPSVGRNTEAFF. In DNA form, the CDR3 reads TGCGCCAGCAGCCCCTCGGTGGGCAGAAACACTGAAGCTTTCTTT.

This sequence joins TRBV16 and TRBJ1-4; the match to TRBD1 covers 8 bases. The CDR3 consists of 15 residues. The V and J ends lost 0 bases and 8 bases, in that order; junction bases with no gene match: 5. CDR1 and CDR2 (germline): KGHSY, FQNENV. CDR3 protein: CASSQSGTGGEKLFF. The CDR3 DNA is TGTGCCAGCAGCCAATCGGGGACAGGCGGAGAAAAACTGTTTTTT.

V is TRBV9 and J is TRBJ2-1, with D tentatively TRBD1 (6 bases). The CDR3 length is 14 residues. Trimming shortened V by 1 base and J by 6 bases, and 11 bases separated the two germline ends. Germline CDR1 reads SGDLS; CDR2 reads YYNGEE. Here the CDR3 DNA reads TGTGCCAGCAGCGTATCAGGGGTCCCCAATGAGCAGTTCTTC. Encoded protein: CASSVSGVPNEQFF. Filled out from reference TRBV9 and TRBJ2-1, the complete variable domain reads DSGVTQTPKHLITATGQRVTLRCSPRSGDLSVYWYQQSLDQGLQFLIQYYNGEERAKGNILERFSAQQFPDLHSELNLSSLELGDSALYFCASSVSGVPNEQFFGPGTRLTVL.

The J gene is TRBJ2-7, the V gene TRBV7-9; tentatively, D is TRBD1 (5 bases). Looked up from germline, CDR1 is SEHNR and CDR2 is FQNEAQ (reference sequence). The V end lost 5 bases, the J end lost 4 bases, and 12 bases lay between the germline ends. The CDR3 sequence is 13 residues long. DNA for the CDR3: TGTGCCAGCAGCCCTGACAGCAGTTACGAGCAGTACTTC. This codes for CASSPDSSYEQYF.

V and J are TRBV18 and TRBJ1-1; D is possibly TRBD1 (6 bases). Germline CDR1 and CDR2: KGHSH and LQKENI. The CDR3 extends over 14 amino acids. Trimming left V 1 base short and J 4 bases short, with 10 bases between. The CDR3 sequence: CASSPQGGGTEAFF. The CDR3, as DNA: TGTGCCAGCTCACCACAGGGAGGGGGCACTGAAGCTTTCTTT.

The chain is built from TRBV6-6 and TRBJ1-1; 9 nucleotides align to TRBD1. The CDR3 loop spans 13 amino acids. Germline CDR1 MNHNY, CDR2 SVGAGI (reference sequence). V lost 7 bases and J lost 10; bases outside the gene matches: 10. The CDR3 region is CASNYGQGSVAFF. The DNA for the CDR3 is TGTGCCAGCAACTACGGACAGGGGTCGGTAGCTTTCTTT.

Comments on this clone: The sample holds other DNA sequences that translate to the same CDR3. CDR3 DNA: TGTGCCAGCAGCGTAGTAGGGAGCTCCTACAATGAGCAGTTCTTC. It encodes CASSVVGSSYNEQFF. V is TRBV9 and J is TRBJ2-1, with D perhaps matching TRBD2 (5 bases). Trimming pared 0 bases from V and 0 bases from J, leaving 7 bases between. The CDR3 extends over 15 amino acids. CDR1 SGDLS and CDR2 YYNGEE come from the germline V gene.

This clone was seen a few times. The sample carries other DNA sequences with the same CDR3. The chain recombines TRBV6-5 with TRBJ2-7; unclear D gene. V was clipped by 2 bases and J by 2 bases, with 4 bases between them. Germline values: CDR1 MNHEY, CDR2 SVGAGI. The CDR3 length is 12 residues. CDR3 sequence reads: CASSYGPYEQYF. For the CDR3, the DNA is TGTGCCAGCAGTTACGGCCCCTACGAGCAGTACTTC.

The chain employs TRBV18 and TRBJ1-2; D unclear. The V end was cut by 3 bases, the J end by 2 bases, with 10 bases between. The length of the CDR3 is 14 residues. The germline CDR1 and CDR2 sequences are KGHSH and LQKENI. CDR3 residues: CASSPSAHNYGYTF. In nucleotides, the CDR3 is TGTGCCAGCTCACCTAGCGCCCACAACTATGGCTACACCTTC.

The DNA of the CDR3 is TGTGCCACCAGCAGAGGTGGAGGGGTAACCAAAAACATTCAGTACTTC. This codes for CATSRGGGVTKNIQYF. The V and J genes are TRBV15 and TRBJ2-4; a possible D gene is TRBD2 (6 bases). This CDR3 spans 16 amino acids. The V gene lost 1 base and the J gene lost 2 bases, with 12 bases spanning the gap. CDR1 LNHNV and CDR2 YYDKDF come from the germline V gene (reference sequence).

This rearrangement joins TRBV7-2 to TRBJ2-7; D not certain. The CDR3 consists of 14 residues. CDR1 is SGHTA and CDR2 is FQGNSA in the germline V gene. The V end was cut by 5 bases, the J end by 5 bases, with 16 bases between. The CDR3 DNA reads as TGTGCCAGCAGCCATACCGACTGGCCCCACGAGCAGTACTTC. This codes for CASSHTDWPHEQYF.

The genes are TRBV18 and TRBJ2-2, with D possibly matching TRBD2 (6 bases). Trimming took 2 bases from V and 2 from J, leaving 9 bases between them. There are 15 residues in the CDR3. Germline CDR1 is KGHSH and CDR2 is LQKENI. The CDR3 reads CASSPSSGNTGELFF. CDR3 sequence (DNA): TGTGCCAGCTCACCAAGTAGCGGCAACACCGGGGAGCTGTTTTTT.

This chain links TRBV10-3 with TRBJ2-7; 14 positions agree with TRBD2. Germline V CDR1 and CDR2: ENHRY, SYGVKD. J was trimmed by 6 bases and V by 0 bases; bases with no gene match: 13. The CDR3 consists of 19 residues. The CDR3 nucleotides are TGTGCCATCAGTGAGTCGGGACTAGCGGGAGAGTCTCCTAGATTCGAGCAGTACTTC. As protein: CAISESGLAGESPRFEQYF.

The J gene is TRBJ2-7, the V gene TRBV29-1, with 10 positions matching TRBD1. Germline V gene data show CDR1 as SQVTM and CDR2 as ANQGSEA. J was trimmed by 2 bases and V by 6 bases; bases with no gene match: 7. This CDR3 spans 14 amino acids. CDR3 region: CSVLRDRGAYEQYF. As DNA, the CDR3 is TGCAGCGTCCTCCGGGACAGGGGAGCCTACGAGCAGTACTTC.